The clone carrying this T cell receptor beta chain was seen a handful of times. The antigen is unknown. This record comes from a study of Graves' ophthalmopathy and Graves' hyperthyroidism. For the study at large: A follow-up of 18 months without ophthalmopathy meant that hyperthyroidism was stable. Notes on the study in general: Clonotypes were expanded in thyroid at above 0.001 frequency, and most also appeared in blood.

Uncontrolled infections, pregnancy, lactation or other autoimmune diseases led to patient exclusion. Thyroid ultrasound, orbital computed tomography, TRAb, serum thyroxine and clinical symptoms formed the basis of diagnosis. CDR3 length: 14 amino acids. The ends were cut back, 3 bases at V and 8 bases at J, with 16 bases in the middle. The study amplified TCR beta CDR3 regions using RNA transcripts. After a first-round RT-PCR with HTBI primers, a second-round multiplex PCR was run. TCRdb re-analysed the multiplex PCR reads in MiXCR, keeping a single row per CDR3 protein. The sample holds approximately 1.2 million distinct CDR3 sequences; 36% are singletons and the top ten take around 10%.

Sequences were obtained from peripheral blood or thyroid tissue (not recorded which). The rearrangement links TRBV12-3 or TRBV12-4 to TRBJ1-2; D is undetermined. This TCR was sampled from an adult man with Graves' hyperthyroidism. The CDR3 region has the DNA TGTGCCAGCAGTTTTCCCCCGGCGGCGGCCGGCTACACCTTC. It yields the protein CASSFPPAAAGYTF.